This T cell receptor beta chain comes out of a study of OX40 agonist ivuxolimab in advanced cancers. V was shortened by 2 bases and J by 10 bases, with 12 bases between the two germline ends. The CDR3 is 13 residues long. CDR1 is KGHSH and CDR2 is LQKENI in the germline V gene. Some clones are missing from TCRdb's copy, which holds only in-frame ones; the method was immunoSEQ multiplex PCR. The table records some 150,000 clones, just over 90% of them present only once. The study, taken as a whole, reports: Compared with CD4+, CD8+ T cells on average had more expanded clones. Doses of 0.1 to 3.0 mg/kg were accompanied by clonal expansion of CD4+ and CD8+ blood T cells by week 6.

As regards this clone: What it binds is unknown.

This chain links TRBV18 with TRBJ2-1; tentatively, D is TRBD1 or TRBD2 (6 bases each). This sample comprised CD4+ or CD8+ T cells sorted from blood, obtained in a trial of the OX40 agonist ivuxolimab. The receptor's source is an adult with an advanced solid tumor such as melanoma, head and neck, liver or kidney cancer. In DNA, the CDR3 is TGTGCCAGCTCACCAAGGGGGGCAGCGGAGCAGTTCTTC. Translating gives CASSPRGAAEQFF.